This T cell receptor beta chain was captured in a study of siplizumab effects on memory and regulatory T cells. Findings and limits, study-wide: The mean Treg-derived percentage of mappable alloreactive CD4+ clones was 55% to 75% with siplizumab compared with about 27% in controls.

On this clone: As yet, its antigen is unknown.

Measured with immunoSEQ multiplex PCR; TCRdb has only the in-frame clones, and not every one. The sample records over 10,000 clones, 40% to 50% being singletons. Kept together in coculture, the mixed lymphocyte reaction cells spent less than 7 days at 37°C. V lost 2 bases and J lost 4; bases outside the gene matches: 4. The CDR3 is 15 amino acids. From germline, CDR1 is PRHDT and CDR2 FYEKMQ (reference sequence). The specimen was CFSE-low (dividing) CD8+ T cells sorted from an allogeneic mixed lymphocyte reaction. The V gene is TRBV13, the J gene TRBJ2-7, with TRBD2 matching over 11 bases. This receptor was taken from a human donor in good health; the cells came from an allogeneic mixed lymphocyte reaction. Some clones in this sample may be carry-over from other donors' samples. The CDR3 reads CASSLRSSGGYEQYF. The CDR3 region has the DNA TGTGCCAGCAGCTTACGCTCTAGCGGGGGGTACGAGCAGTACTTC.